This T cell receptor (beta chain) emerged from a study of blood T cell repertoires in COVID-19 (dated by TCRdb to the early 2020s). Broadly, across the study: Samples from collaborators originated in the United States, Italy and Spain and spanned both the acute and convalescent phases of COVID-19. The dataset comprised deeply sampled blood TCRbeta repertoires from subjects exposed to, actively infected with, or recovered from COVID-19. A freely available public database, intended as a resource for researchers studying the immune response to SARS-CoV-2, is where the repertoires were released. Where HLA class I and class II types were available, the types were taken from metadata supplied by the sample provider, not from assay-based typing. The samples were drawn from two sources: the first 160 participants of the ongoing ImmuneRACE study, and over 950 subjects contributed by 6 global collaborators. The prospective study material was composed of cDNA or gDNA derived from T cells, B-cell-depleted T cells, or PBMCs. Sample metadata almost always included a de-identified subject ID, COVID-19 status, age in years and sex. Broad study findings and their caveats: The amount of clinical and demographic metadata varied by source and participant and was provided uncurated.

The immunoSEQ Assay, a bias-controlled multiplex PCR, was used to amplify TCRbeta CDR3 regions from genomic DNA. In the source study's methods: Nucleated cell counts per sample were estimated from amplification of reference gene primers within the assay. To quantify the absolute abundance of each unique TCRbeta CDR3 rearrangement, sequence reads were collapsed and filtered. For each sample, productive Simpson clonality was calculated as the square root of Simpson's diversity index over productive rearrangements. Drawn from immuneACCESS, this table holds only the in-frame rearrangements with V and J called that TCRdb kept. Clones are partly lost; checked studies trace under half to an unresolved V gene and leave the rest unexplained. The D gene and trimming were derived from the DNA, and the V and J assignments and clone size from that table. For this sample there are tens of thousands of clones; more than 75% appear just once. The biggest ten clones account for around 1.5% of the sample.

Collaborating institutions collected whole blood in K2EDTA tubes following their own protocols. For TCRbeta analysis, collaborator samples were shipped as frozen whole blood, as isolated PBMCs, or as DNA extracted from either sample type. Notes on this clone: Its binding antigen is unknown. Within one base of it there is no much larger clone, and no base qualities were kept.

V and J are trimmed by 4 bases and 3 bases, and the gene matches miss 4 bases of the junction. The cysteine opens and the phenylalanine closes a CDR3 of 13 amino acids. CDR3 DNA is the only sequence kept; it has 39 bases, read in frame from the first base. The germline V gene yields SQVTM for CDR1 and ANQGSEA for CDR2. Sequenced input: peripheral blood. This TCR came from a human donor in a cohort sampled during active COVID-19. The chain joins TRBV29-1 to TRBJ1-2; TRBD1 agrees with 8 junctional bases. The DNA is as follows: TGCAGCGTTGTCACGGACAGGGACTATGGCTACACCTTC. Translation gives CSVVTDRDYGYTF.